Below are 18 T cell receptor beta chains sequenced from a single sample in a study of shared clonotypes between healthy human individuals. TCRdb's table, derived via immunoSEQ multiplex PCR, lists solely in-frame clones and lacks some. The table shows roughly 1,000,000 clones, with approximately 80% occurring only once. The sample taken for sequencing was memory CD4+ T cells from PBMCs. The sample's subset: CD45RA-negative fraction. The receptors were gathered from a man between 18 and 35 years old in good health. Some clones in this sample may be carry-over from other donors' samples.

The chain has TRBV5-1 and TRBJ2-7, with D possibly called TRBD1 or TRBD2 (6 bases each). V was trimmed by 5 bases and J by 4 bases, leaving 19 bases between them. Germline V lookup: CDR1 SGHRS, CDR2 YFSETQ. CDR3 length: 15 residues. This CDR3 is CASSPGGTQVYEQYF. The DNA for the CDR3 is TGCGCCAGCAGTCCAGGCGGGACACAAGTTTACGAGCAGTACTTC.

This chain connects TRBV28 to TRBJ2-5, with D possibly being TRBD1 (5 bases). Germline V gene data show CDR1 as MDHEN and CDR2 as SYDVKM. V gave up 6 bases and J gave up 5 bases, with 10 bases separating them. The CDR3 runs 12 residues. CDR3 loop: CASSDSRETQYF. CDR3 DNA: TGTGCCAGCAGCGACAGTCGCGAGACCCAGTACTTC. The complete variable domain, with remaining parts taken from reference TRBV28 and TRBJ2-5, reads DVKVTQSSRYLVKRTGEKVFLECVQDMDHENMFWYRQDPGLGLRLIYFSYDVKMKEKGDIPEGYSVSREKKERFSLILESASTNQTSMYLCASSDSRETQYFGPGTRLLVL.

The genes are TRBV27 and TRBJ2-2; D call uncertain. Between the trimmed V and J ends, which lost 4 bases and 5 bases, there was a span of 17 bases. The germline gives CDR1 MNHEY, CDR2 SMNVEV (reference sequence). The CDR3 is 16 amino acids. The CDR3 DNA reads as TGTGCCAGCAGTTCCCCACTCGAGAGGATTACCGGGGAGCTGTTTTTT. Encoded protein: CASSSPLERITGELFF.

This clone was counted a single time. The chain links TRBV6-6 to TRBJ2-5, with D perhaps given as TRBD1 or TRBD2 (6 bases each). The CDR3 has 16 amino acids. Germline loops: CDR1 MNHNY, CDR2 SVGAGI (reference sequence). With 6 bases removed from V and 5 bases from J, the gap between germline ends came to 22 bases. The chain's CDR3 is CASRSPLPRRGETQYF. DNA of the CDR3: TGTGCCAGCAGAAGTCCCCTACCCAGGAGGGGGGAGACCCAGTACTTC.

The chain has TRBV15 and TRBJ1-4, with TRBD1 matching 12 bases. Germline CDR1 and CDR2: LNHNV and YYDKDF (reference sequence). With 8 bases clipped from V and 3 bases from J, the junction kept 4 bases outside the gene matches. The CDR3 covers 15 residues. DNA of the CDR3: TGTGCCACCGGGACAGGGGGCGCGGCTAATGAAAAACTGTTTTTT. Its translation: CATGTGGAANEKLFF.

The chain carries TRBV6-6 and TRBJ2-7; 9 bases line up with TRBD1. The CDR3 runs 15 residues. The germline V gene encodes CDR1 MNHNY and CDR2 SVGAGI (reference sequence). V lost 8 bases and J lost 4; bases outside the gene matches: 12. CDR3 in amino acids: CASLSYRGRTYEQYF. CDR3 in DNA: TGTGCCAGCTTGTCCTACAGGGGGCGAACTTACGAGCAGTACTTC.

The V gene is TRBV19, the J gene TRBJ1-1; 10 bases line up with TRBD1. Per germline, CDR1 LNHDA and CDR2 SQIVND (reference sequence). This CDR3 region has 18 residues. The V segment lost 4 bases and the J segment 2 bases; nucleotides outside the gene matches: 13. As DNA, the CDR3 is TGTGCCAGTAGTAACCCGCGGACAGGGGGGGGAACCAACACTGAAGCTTTCTTT. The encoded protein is CASSNPRTGGGTNTEAFF.

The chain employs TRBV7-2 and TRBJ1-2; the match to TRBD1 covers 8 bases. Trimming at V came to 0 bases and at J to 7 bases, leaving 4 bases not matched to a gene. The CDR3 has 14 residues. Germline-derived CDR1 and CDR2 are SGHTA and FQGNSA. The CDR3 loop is CASSLADRVAGYTF. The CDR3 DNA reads TGTGCCAGCAGCTTAGCGGACAGGGTGGCTGGCTACACCTTC.

The CDR3 reads CASSSGLAGVETQYF. Here the CDR3 DNA reads TGCGCCAGCAGCTCCGGACTAGCGGGCGTAGAGACCCAGTACTTC. V gene TRBV5-1 combines with J gene TRBJ2-5; 11 bases align to TRBD2. This CDR3 spans 15 amino acids. Per germline, CDR1 SGHRS and CDR2 YFSETQ. The J segment lost 4 bases and the V segment lost 3 bases, leaving 5 bases of the junction unmatched.

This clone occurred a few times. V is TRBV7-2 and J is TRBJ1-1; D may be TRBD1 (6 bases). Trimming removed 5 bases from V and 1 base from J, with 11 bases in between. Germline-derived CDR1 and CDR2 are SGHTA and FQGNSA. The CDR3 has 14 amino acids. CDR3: CASSRGGSNTEAFF. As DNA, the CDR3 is TGTGCCAGCAGCCGAGGGGGTTCGAACACTGAAGCTTTCTTT. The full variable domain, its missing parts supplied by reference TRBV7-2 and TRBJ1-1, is GAGVSQSPSNKVTEKGKDVELRCDPISGHTALYWYRQSLGQGLEFLIYFQGNSAPDKSGLPSDRFSAERTGGSVSTLTIQRTQQEDSAVYLCASSRGGSNTEAFFGQGTRLTVV.

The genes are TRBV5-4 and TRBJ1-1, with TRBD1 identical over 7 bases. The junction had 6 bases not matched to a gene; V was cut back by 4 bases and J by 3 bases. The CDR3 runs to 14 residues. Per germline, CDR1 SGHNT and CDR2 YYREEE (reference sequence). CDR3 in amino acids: CASSLHRGDTEAFF. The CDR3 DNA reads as TGTGCCAGCAGCCTTCACAGGGGAGACACTGAAGCTTTCTTT.

The CDR3 sequence: CASSLPQGIEQYF. DNA of the CDR3: TGTGCCAGCAGTCTTCCACAGGGCATCGAGCAGTACTTC. The genes are TRBV6-5 and TRBJ2-7; perhaps TRBD1 as D (6 bases). This CDR3 spans 13 amino acids. The ends were cut back, 5 bases at V and 6 bases at J, with 14 bases in the middle. Germline V gene lookup returns CDR1 MNHEY and CDR2 SVGAGI.

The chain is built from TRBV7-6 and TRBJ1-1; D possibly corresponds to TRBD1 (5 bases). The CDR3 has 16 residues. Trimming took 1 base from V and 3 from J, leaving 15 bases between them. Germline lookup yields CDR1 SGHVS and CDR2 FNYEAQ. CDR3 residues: CASSLDRPRRDTEAFF. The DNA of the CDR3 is TGTGCCAGCAGCTTAGACAGGCCACGACGGGACACTGAAGCTTTCTTT. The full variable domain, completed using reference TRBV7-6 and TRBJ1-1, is GAGVSQSPRYKVTKRGQDVALRCDPISGHVSLYWYRQALGQGPEFLTYFNYEAQQDKSGLPNDRFSAERPEGSISTLTIQRTEQRDSAMYRCASSLDRPRRDTEAFFGQGTRLTVV.

CDR3 region: CAWSADSYGKLFF. DNA of the CDR3: TGTGCCTGGAGTGCGGACAGTTACGGAAAACTGTTTTTT. V and J are TRBV30 and TRBJ1-4; weak D call: TRBD1 (6 bases). Germline V gives CDR1 GTSNPN, CDR2 SVGIG (reference sequence). Trimming removed 1 base at V and 10 bases at J, with 13 bases between. The CDR3 is 13 residues long.

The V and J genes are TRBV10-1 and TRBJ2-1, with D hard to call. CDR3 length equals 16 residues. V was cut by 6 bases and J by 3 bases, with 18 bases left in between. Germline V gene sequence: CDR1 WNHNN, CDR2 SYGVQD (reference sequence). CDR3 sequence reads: CASSPNSFPNYNEQFF. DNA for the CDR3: TGCGCCAGCAGCCCGAACAGCTTCCCTAACTACAATGAGCAGTTCTTC.

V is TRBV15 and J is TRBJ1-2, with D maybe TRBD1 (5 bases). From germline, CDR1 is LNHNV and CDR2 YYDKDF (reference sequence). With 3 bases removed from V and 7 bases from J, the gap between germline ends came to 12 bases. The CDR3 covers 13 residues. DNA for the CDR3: TGTGCCACCAGCAGGAGCACAGGAGGTGGCTACACCTTC. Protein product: CATSRSTGGGYTF. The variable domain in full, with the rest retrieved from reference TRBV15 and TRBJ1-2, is DAMVIQNPRYQVTQFGKPVTLSCSQTLNHNVMYWYQQKSSQAPKLLFHYYDKDFNNEADTPDNFQSRRPNTSFCFLDIRSPGLGDTAMYLCATSRSTGGGYTFGSGTRLTVV.

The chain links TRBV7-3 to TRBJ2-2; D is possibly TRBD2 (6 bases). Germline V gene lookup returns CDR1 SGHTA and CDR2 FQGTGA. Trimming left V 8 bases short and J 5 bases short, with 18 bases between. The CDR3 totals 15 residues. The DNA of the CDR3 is TGTGCCAGCCGCCTCCAGCCGGGAGAGACCGGGGAGCTGTTTTTT. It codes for CASRLQPGETGELFF.

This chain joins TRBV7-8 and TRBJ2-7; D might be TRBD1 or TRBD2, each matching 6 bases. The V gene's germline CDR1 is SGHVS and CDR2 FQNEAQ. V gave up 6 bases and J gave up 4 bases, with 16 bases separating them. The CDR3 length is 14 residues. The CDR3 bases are TGTGCCAGCAGTCCCGCCAGGGGAGGATACGAGCAGTACTTC. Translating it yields CASSPARGGYEQYF.